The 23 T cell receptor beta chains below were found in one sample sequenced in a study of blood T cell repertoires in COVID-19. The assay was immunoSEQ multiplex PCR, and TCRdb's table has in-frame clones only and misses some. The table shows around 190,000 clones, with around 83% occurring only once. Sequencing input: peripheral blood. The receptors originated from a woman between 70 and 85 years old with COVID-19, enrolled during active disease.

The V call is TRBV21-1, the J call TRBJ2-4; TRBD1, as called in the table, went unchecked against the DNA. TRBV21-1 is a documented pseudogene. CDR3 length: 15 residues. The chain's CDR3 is CARIVTAREKNIQYF. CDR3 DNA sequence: TGTGCCCGCATTGTGACAGCAAGAGAAAAAAACATTCAGTACTTC.

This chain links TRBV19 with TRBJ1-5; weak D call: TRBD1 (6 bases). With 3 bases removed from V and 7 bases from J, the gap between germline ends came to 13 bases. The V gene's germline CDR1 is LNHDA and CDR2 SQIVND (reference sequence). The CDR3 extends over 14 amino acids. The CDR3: CASSIRTGGQPQHF. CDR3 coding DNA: TGTGCCAGTAGTATCAGGACGGGGGGCCAGCCCCAGCATTTT.

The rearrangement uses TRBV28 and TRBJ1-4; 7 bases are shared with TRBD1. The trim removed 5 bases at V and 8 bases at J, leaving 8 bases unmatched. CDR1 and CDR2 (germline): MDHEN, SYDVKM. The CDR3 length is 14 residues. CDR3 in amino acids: CASSRQGLGEKLFF. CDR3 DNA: TGTGCCAGCAGTCGACAGGGTTTAGGAGAAAAACTGTTTTTT.

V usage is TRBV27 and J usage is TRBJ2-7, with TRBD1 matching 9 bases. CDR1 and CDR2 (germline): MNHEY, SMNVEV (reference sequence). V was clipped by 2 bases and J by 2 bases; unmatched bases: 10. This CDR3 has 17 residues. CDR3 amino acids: CASSLTPSRTGAYEQYF. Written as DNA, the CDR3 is TGTGCCAGCAGTTTAACCCCATCCCGGACAGGGGCCTACGAGCAGTACTTC.

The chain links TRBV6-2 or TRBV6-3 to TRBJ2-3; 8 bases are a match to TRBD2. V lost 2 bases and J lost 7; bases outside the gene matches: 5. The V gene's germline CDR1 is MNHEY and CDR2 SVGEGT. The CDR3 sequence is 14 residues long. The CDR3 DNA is TGTGCCAGCAGTTACCAGCGGGAGTCCCATACGCAGTATTTT. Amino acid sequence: CASSYQRESHTQYF.

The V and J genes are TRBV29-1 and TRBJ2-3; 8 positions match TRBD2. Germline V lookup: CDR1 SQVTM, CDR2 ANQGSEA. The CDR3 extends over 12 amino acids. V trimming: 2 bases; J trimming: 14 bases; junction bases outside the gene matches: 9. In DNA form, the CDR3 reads TGCAGCGTTGAATCTAAGCGGGAGTACTGGTATTTT. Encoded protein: CSVESKREYWYF.

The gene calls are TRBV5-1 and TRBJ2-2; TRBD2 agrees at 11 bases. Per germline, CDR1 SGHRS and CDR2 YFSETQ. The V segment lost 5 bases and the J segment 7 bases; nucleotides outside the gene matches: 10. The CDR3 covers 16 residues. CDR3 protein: CASRIAGGPFIGELFF. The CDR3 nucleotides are TGCGCCAGCAGAATAGCGGGAGGGCCCTTTATCGGGGAGCTGTTTTTT.

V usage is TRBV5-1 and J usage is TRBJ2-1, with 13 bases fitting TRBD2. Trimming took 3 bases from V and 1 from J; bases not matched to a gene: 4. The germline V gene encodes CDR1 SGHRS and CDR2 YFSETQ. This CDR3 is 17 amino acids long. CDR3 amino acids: CASSSVTSGRSYNEQFF. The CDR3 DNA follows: TGCGCCAGCAGCTCCGTGACTAGCGGGAGGTCCTACAATGAGCAGTTCTTC. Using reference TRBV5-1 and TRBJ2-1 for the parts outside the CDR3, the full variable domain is KAGVTQTPRYLIKTRGQQVTLSCSPISGHRSVSWYQQTPGQGLQFLFEYFSETQRNKGNFPGRFSGRQFSNSRSEMNVSTLELGDSALYLCASSSVTSGRSYNEQFFGPGTRLTVL.

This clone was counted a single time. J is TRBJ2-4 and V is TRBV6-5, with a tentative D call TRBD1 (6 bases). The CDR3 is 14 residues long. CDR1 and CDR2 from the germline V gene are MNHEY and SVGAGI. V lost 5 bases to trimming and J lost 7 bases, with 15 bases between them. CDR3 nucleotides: TGTGCCAGCAGTCCCTCCCAGGGGTGGAACATTCAGTACTTC. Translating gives CASSPSQGWNIQYF.

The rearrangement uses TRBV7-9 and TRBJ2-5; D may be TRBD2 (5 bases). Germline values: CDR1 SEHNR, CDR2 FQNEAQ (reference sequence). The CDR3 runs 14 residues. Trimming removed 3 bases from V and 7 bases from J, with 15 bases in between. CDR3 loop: CASSFGPSSGTQYF. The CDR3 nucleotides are TGTGCCAGCAGCTTCGGACCGTCCAGCGGGACCCAGTACTTC.

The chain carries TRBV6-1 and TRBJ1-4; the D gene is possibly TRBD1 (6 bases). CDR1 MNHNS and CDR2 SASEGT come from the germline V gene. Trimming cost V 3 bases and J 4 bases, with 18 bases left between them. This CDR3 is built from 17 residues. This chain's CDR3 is CASSETFDRRRNEKLFF. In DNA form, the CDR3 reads TGTGCCAGCAGTGAGACTTTCGACAGGCGACGTAATGAAAAACTGTTTTTT.

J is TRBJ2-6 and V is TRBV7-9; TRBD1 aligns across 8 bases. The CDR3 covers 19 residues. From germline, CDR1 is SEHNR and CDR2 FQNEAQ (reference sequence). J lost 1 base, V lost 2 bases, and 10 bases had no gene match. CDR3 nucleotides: TGTGCCAGCAGCTTAACCGGCAGGGGGCGCGCGTCTGGGGCCAACGTCCTGACTTTC. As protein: CASSLTGRGRASGANVLTF.

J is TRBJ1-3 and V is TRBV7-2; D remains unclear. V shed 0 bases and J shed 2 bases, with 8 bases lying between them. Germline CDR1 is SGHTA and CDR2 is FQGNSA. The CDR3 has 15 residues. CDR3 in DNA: TGTGCCAGCAGCTTAGCAGGGAGGGCTGGAAACACCATATATTTT. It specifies CASSLAGRAGNTIYF.

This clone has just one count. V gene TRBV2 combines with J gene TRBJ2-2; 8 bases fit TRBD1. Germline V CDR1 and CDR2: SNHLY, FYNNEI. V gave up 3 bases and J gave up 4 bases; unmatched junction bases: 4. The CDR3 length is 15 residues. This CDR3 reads CASSESGGPTGELFF. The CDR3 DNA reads TGTGCCAGCAGTGAGTCAGGGGGCCCCACCGGGGAGCTGTTTTTT.

The CDR3 DNA sequence: TGTGCCAGCAGCCGGGACAGGGATTCACCCCTCCACTTT. It specifies CASSRDRDSPLHF. J is TRBJ1-6 and V is TRBV5-8; 9 bases fit TRBD1. CDR3 length: 13 amino acids. V trimming: 4 bases; J trimming: 8 bases; junction bases outside the gene matches: 1. The germline CDR1 and CDR2 sequences are SGHTS and YDEGEE.

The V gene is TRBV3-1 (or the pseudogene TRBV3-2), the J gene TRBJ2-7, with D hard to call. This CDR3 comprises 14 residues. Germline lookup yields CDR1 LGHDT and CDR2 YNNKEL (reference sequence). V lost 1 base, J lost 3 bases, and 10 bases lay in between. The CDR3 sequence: CASSQGSEFYEQYF. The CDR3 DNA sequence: TGTGCCAGCAGCCAAGGTTCGGAGTTCTACGAGCAGTACTTC.

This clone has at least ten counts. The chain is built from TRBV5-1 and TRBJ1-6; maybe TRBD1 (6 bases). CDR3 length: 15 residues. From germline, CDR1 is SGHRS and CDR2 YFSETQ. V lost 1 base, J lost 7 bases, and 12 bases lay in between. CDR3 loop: CASSLLGAPNSPLHF. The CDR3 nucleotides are TGCGCCAGCAGCTTGTTGGGGGCTCCAAATTCACCCCTCCACTTT.

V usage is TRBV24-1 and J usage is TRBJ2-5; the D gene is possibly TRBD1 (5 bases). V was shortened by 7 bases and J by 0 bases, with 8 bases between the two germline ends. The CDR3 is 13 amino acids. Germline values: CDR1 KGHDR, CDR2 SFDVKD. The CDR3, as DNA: TGTGCCACCAGGACAGCTAACCAAGAGACCCAGTACTTC. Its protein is CATRTANQETQYF.

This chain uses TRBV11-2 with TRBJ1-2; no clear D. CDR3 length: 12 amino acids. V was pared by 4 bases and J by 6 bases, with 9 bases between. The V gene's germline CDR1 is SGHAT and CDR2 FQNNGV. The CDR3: CASSWAANGYTF. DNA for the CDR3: TGTGCCAGCAGCTGGGCTGCCAATGGCTACACCTTC.

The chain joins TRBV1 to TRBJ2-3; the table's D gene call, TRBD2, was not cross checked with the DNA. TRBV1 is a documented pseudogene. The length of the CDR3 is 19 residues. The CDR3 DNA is TGCACCAGCAGCCACTTCGGCACTAGCGGGAACCATAGCACAGATACGCAGTATTTT. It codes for CTSSHFGTSGNHSTDTQYF.

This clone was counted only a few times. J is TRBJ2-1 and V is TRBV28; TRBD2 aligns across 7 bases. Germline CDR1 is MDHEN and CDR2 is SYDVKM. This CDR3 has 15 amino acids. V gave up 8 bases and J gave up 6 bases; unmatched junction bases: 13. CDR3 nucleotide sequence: TGTGCCAGCGAAGTAGCGGGTGAAGTAACCAATGAGCAGTTCTTC. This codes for CASEVAGEVTNEQFF.

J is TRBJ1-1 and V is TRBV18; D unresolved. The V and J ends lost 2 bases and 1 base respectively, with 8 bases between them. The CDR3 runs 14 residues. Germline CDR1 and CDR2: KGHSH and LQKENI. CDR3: CASSPGQKNTEAFF. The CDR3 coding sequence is TGTGCCAGCTCACCAGGCCAGAAGAACACTGAAGCTTTCTTT. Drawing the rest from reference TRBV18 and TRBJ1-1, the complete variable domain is NAGVMQNPRHLVRRRGQEARLRCSPMKGHSHVYWYRQLPEEGLKFMVYLQKENIIDESGMPKERFSAEFPKEGPSILRIQQVVRGDSAAYFCASSPGQKNTEAFFGQGTRLTVV.

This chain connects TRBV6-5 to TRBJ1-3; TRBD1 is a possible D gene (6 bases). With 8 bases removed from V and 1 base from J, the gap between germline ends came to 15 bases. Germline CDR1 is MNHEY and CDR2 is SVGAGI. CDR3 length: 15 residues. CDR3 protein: CASGLQGRSGNTIYF. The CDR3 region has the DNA TGTGCCAGCGGATTACAGGGACGTTCTGGAAACACCATATATTTT.